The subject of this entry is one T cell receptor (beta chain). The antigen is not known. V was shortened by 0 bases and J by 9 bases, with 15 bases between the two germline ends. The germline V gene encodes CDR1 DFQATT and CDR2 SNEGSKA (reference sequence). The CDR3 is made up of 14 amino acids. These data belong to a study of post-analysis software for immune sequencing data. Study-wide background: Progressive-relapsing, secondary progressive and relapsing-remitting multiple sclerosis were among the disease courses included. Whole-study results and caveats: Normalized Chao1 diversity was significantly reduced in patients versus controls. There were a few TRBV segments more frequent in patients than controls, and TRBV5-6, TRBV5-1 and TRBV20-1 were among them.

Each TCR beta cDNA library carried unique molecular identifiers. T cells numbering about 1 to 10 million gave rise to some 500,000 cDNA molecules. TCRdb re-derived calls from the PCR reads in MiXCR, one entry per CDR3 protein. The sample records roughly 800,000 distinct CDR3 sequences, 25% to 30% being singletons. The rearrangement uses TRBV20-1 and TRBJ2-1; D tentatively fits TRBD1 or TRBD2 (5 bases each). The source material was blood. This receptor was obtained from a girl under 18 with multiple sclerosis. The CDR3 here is CSARDPGPVSEQFF. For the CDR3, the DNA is TGCAGTGCTAGAGATCCGGGACCTGTCAGTGAGCAGTTCTTC.